This TCR beta chain was documented in a study of cytomegalovirus exposure and HLA in healthy donors. Study-level background: The roughly 130 validation repertoires used the same platform as the roughly 670 first-cohort repertoires (as reported by a later analysis). Study-level results: Cytomegalovirus-associated status was assigned to 164 TCR beta chains.

Donors were drawn from the approximately 120-subject validation cohort, separate from the roughly 700-subject first cohort. On this clone itself: Its antigen is as yet unknown.

Only in-frame clones appear in the TCRdb table, and some are missing; sequencing was by immunoSEQ multiplex PCR. The sample records 95,000 to 150,000 clones, 95% to 97% being singletons. CDR1 SGHNT and CDR2 YENEEA come from the germline V gene. Trimming cost V 4 bases and J 1 base, with 7 bases left between them. The CDR3 is 13 residues long. This receptor was taken from a man younger than 35 in good health and CMV-seronegative. The gene calls are TRBV11-3 and TRBJ1-1; D gene unclear. The sample comprised PBMCs. The CDR3 protein is CASSSRRNTEAFF. The CDR3 DNA sequence: TGTGCCAGCAGCTCCCGGAGGAACACTGAAGCTTTCTTT.